The present T cell receptor beta chain was sequenced within a study of cytotoxic CD8 clonotypes in ibrutinib-treated CLL. Study overall: Partial responders around 25, complete 2; about twelve progressed and some 15 stayed in remission by median around 68 months.

General study findings and limits: Clonality went up at the time of ibrutinib response, stayed stable in sustained remission, and later dropped back toward its baseline level at progression.

Trimming removed 1 base from V and 3 bases from J, with 1 base in between. Germline V lookup: CDR1 GTSNPN, CDR2 SVGIG (reference sequence). This CDR3 is 10 amino acids long. On this clone itself: Its antigen remains unidentified.

Using immunoSEQ multiplex PCR, the repertoire was profiled, and TCRdb retains in-frame clones only, with some absent. The repertoire holds some 290,000 clones, with 70% to 80% as singletons. Source: PBMCs, taken before ibrutinib treatment. This receptor was identified in a human donor with chronic lymphocytic leukemia. V usage is TRBV30 and J usage is TRBJ2-7; D not certain. Here the CDR3 DNA reads TGTGCCTGGAGTGACTACGAGCAGTACTTC. Translating gives CAWSDYEQYF. Full variable domain (missing parts from reference TRBV30 and TRBJ2-7): SQTIHQWPATLVQPVGSPLSLECTVEGTSNPNLYWYRQAAGRGLQLLFYSVGIGQISSEVPQNLSASRPQDRQFILSSKKLLLSDSGFYLCAWSDYEQYFGPGTRLTVT.